These 7 T cell receptor beta chains were sequenced from one sample in a study of blood T cells in healthy people across ages. Combining a sample-barcoded 5' primer with a J-beta primer mix, a second PCR ran for about 7 to 12 cycles. In TCRdb, the 5' RACE reads were re-called with MiXCR into one record per CDR3 protein. The sample includes some 1.1 million distinct CDR3 sequences, approximately 38% of them seen just once. Sequenced material: blood. Receptors originate from a man aged 18 to 30 in good health.

This clonotype was seen ten or more times. The gene calls are TRBV20-1 and TRBJ1-2; D may be TRBD1 (5 bases). V lost 3 bases, J lost 2 bases, and 13 bases lay in between. This CDR3 is 14 amino acids long. CDR1 DFQATT and CDR2 SNEGSKA come from the germline V gene (reference sequence). The CDR3 coding sequence is TGCAGTGCTAGGCCGGCGGACACAAACTATGGCTACACCTTC. Protein product: CSARPADTNYGYTF.

This clonotype was seen more than once but under ten times. The rearrangement links TRBV5-1 to TRBJ2-7; TRBD1 agrees at 9 bases. Losses at the gene ends were 3 bases for V and 7 bases for J; bases not matched to a gene: 11. The CDR3 contains 15 residues. Germline V gives CDR1 SGHRS, CDR2 YFSETQ. CDR3 DNA: TGCGCCAGCAGCTCCGGACAGGGGCATTACAATGAGCAGTACTTC. Its translation is CASSSGQGHYNEQYF.

A few counts support this clonotype. The chain has TRBV28 and TRBJ1-5; D is possibly TRBD1 (5 bases). In germline, CDR1 is MDHEN, CDR2 SYDVKM. V was trimmed by 8 bases and J by 2 bases, leaving 16 bases between them. The CDR3 runs 15 residues. The CDR3 sequence is CASGSSGPGNQPQHF. DNA of the CDR3: TGTGCCAGCGGCTCGTCGGGGCCGGGCAATCAGCCCCAGCATTTT.

This clonotype turned up a few times. The CDR3 is CASQGQRQPQHF. Written as DNA, the CDR3 is TGTGCCAGCCAGGGACAGAGGCAGCCCCAGCATTTT. This chain links TRBV28 with TRBJ1-5; 7 bases align to TRBD1. This CDR3 is 12 amino acids long. The junction had 5 bases not matched to a gene; V was cut back by 8 bases and J by 7 bases. From germline, CDR1 is MDHEN and CDR2 SYDVKM.

The chain recombines TRBV20-1 with TRBJ1-1; TRBD1 matches at 8 bases. In germline, CDR1 is DFQATT, CDR2 SNEGSKA (reference sequence). This CDR3 is built from 15 residues. Losses at the gene ends were 5 bases for V and 3 bases for J; bases not matched to a gene: 11. The chain's CDR3 is CSAPLRGRVYTEAFF. The CDR3 nucleotides read TGCAGTGCTCCTCTCAGGGGGCGCGTGTACACTGAAGCTTTCTTT.

This clonotype was observed at least ten times. The rearrangement uses TRBV6-5 and TRBJ2-5; no reliable D call. Per the germline V gene, CDR1 is MNHEY and CDR2 is SVGAGI. V lost 11 bases and J 2 bases, leaving 21 bases between the germline ends. The CDR3 is made up of 15 amino acids. CDR3 nucleotide sequence: TGTGCCCTCTGCGTTGGGGTACAGCAACAAGAGACCCAGTACTTC. Translated, it gives CALCVGVQQQETQYF.

This sequence joins TRBV6-2 or TRBV6-3 and TRBJ2-3; D possibly corresponds to TRBD1 (6 bases). Trimming left V 6 bases short and J 2 bases short, with 15 bases between. The CDR3 has 15 residues. Germline assignment: CDR1 MNHEY and CDR2 SVGEGT. CDR3 nucleotide sequence: TGTGCCAGCAGCTCTAGGACAGCAGTCACAGATACGCAGTATTTT. Encoded protein: CASSSRTAVTDTQYF.